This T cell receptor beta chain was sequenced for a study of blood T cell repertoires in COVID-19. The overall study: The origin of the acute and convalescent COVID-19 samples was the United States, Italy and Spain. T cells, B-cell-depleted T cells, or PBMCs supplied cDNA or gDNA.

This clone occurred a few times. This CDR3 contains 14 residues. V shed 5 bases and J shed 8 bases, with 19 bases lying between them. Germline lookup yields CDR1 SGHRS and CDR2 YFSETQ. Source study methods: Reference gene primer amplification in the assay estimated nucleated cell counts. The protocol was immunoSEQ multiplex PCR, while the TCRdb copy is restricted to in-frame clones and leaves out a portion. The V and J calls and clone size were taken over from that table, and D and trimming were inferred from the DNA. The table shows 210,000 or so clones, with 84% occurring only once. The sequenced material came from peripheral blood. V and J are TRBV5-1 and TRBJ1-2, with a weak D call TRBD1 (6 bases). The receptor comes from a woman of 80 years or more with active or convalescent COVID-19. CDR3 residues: CASSSQTGSDGYTF. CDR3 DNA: TGCGCCAGCAGTTCGCAGACAGGATCCGACGGCTACACCTTC.